Listed below are T cell receptor beta chains from one sample, sequenced in a study of PD-1 blockade in classical Hodgkin lymphoma. Sequencing was performed with immunoSEQ multiplex PCR; in TCRdb, only in-frame clones are kept and a portion is missing. The table has some 20,000 clones, around 64% seen once. Sequencing was performed on peripheral blood mononuclear cells (PBMCs), taken at baseline. The receptor set was obtained from a human donor with classical Hodgkin lymphoma. The CDR3 runs from the conserved cysteine through the conserved F or W. The D gene is left open where the match is weak. Size is stated for part of the rows, as once, few or many counts, or as a class when the clone is expanded.

TRBV5-1	TRBJ1-6	NA	NA	TGCGCCAGCAGCTTGGAGGGGCCTGGGAGGAGAAATTCACCCCTCCACTTT	CASSLEGPGRRNSPLHF
TRBV28	TRBJ2-3	once	NA	TGTGCCAGCAGCAGGAGCACAGATACGCAGTATTTT	CASSRSTDTQYF
TRBV4-2	TRBJ1-3	few	NA	TGTGCCAGCAGCCAAGATTCGCACAGCGGAAACACCATATATTTT	CASSQDSHSGNTIYF
TRBV13	TRBJ2-3	NA	NA	TGTGCCAGCAGCCCCCGGCGGGGACTTGTCATCTCAGATACGCAGTATTTT	CASSPRRGLVISDTQYF
TRBV2	TRBJ2-4	NA	TRBD1	TGTGCCAGCAGCGGGACAGGGGGAACGGTGGGCATTCAGTACTTC	CASSGTGGTVGIQYF
TRBV19	TRBJ2-3	few	NA	TGTGCCAGTAGTGCCCCCGTAAGCACAGATACGCAGTATTTT	CASSAPVSTDTQYF
TRBV9	TRBJ2-2	NA	NA	TGTGCCAGCAGCGTAGCCGGCGGGGAGCTGTTTTTT	CASSVAGGELFF
TRBV5-1	TRBJ1-4	NA	NA	TGCGCCAGCCGCCCACAGTCAACTAATGAAAAACTGTTTTTT	CASRPQSTNEKLFF
TRBV5-1	TRBJ1-2	NA	NA	TGCGCCAGCAGGGAAGTAGGGGATGGCTACACCTTC	CASREVGDGYTF
TRBV12-5	TRBJ1-1	NA	TRBD1	TGTGCTAGTGGTTCGGGGACAGGGATGAACACTGAAGCTTTCTTT	CASGSGTGMNTEAFF
TRBV4-2	TRBJ1-5	few	NA	TGTGCCAGCAGCTTTGGCCAGGGGACACATCAGCCCCAGCATTTT	CASSFGQGTHQPQHF
TRBV30	TRBJ2-7	NA	NA	TGTGCCTGGAACTCGGGACCGGTCTACGAGCAGTACTTC	CAWNSGPVYEQYF
TRBV4-3	TRBJ2-2	NA	NA	TGCGCCAGCAGCCAAGGGACAGCTTCGAACACCGGGGAGCTGTTTTTT	CASSQGTASNTGELFF
TRBV27	TRBJ2-2	NA	NA	TGTGCCAGCAGTTGGGGGTTCGCGACCGGGGAGCTGTTTTTT	CASSWGFATGELFF
TRBV18	TRBJ2-5	NA	NA	TGTGCCAGCTCTAAATATAAAGAGACCCAGTACTTC	CASSKYKETQYF
TRBV7-3	TRBJ2-1	NA	TRBD2	TGTGCCAGCAGCTTAGGACTAGCGGGAGTCAATGAGCAGTTCTTC	CASSLGLAGVNEQFF
TRBV18	TRBJ1-3	few	TRBD1	TGTGCCAGCTCACCTACCTCTGGGACAGGGTCCGGAAACACCATATATTTT	CASSPTSGTGSGNTIYF
TRBV19	TRBJ2-2	NA	NA	TGTGCCAGTAGTACCAGGGGCGGCGGGGAGCTGTTTTTT	CASSTRGGGELFF
TRBV6-1	TRBJ1-1	NA	NA	TGTGCCAGCAGTGAACTTGACGCCAGGAGCACTGAAGCTTTCTTT	CASSELDARSTEAFF
TRBV2	TRBJ1-5	NA	NA	TGTGCCAGCAGTAGTGTTCATAGCAATCAGCCCCAGCATTTT	CASSSVHSNQPQHF
TRBV7-3	TRBJ1-2	once	NA	TGTGCCAGCAGCTTGAGCCCTAACTATGGCTACACCTTC	CASSLSPNYGYTF
TRBV10-3	TRBJ1-5	once	NA	TGTGCCATCAGTGAGTCGGGGGGGCTTAGGCCCCAGCATTTT	CAISESGGLRPQHF
TRBV6-4	TRBJ1-1	NA	NA	TGTGCCAGCAAACGCGGCAGGGAATTCACTGAAGCTTTCTTT	CASKRGREFTEAFF
TRBV30	TRBJ1-6	NA	NA	TGTGCCTGGAGTGCCTCCCGGGGGTCCTATAATTCACCCCTCCACTTT	CAWSASRGSYNSPLHF
TRBV18	TRBJ1-1	NA	NA	TGTGCCAGCTCACGATTGGGGGGGAACACTGAAGCTTTCTTT	CASSRLGGNTEAFF
TRBV11-2	TRBJ2-2	NA	NA	TGTGCCAGCAGGCAAATCAGGGGTTCCCCCGGGGAGCTGTTTTTT	CASRQIRGSPGELFF
TRBV19	TRBJ2-7	NA	TRBD1	TGTGCCAGTAGTAGGGCCCCGGGACAGCCTCGCTCCTACGAGCAGTACTTC	CASSRAPGQPRSYEQYF
TRBV9	TRBJ1-4	once	NA	TGTGCCAGCAGCTTCCGGGACTTCAATGAAAAACTGTTTTTT	CASSFRDFNEKLFF
TRBV19	TRBJ1-5	once	NA	TGTGCCAGTAGGGCGTCCAATCAGCCCCAGCATTTT	CASRASNQPQHF
TRBV7-2	TRBJ1-2	NA	NA	TGTGCCAGCAGCTTAGGAGGGAGCTATGGCTACACCTTC	CASSLGGSYGYTF
TRBV9	TRBJ1-3	NA	TRBD1	TGTGCCAGCAGCCCATCAGACAGGGGCCCCTCTGGAAACACCATATATTTT	CASSPSDRGPSGNTIYF
TRBV6-5	TRBJ1-2	NA	TRBD1	TGTGCCAGCAGTTCAGGGGGCAATGGCTACACCTTC	CASSSGGNGYTF
TRBV19	TRBJ1-1	few	NA	TGTGCCAGTAGTCAGATGGTGAAATCTGAAGCTTTCTTT	CASSQMVKSEAFF